This TCR beta chain was sequenced in a study of cytomegalovirus exposure and HLA in healthy donors. Healthy people donating bone marrow made up the donors. Germline V lookup: CDR1 GTSNPN, CDR2 SVGIG (reference sequence). The CDR3 covers 14 residues. The ends were cut back, 0 bases at V and 5 bases at J, with 13 bases in the middle. With respect to this clone: Its cognate antigen is unknown.

Points from the study as a whole: Overall, approximately 180 TCR beta chains were annotated as cytomegalovirus-associated. Among CMV-associated TCR beta chains, most appeared HLA-restricted in a later analysis.

The PCR employed 60 Vbeta primers together with 13 Jbeta primers. Sequencing was performed with immunoSEQ multiplex PCR; in TCRdb, only in-frame clones are kept and a portion is missing. The top ten clones hold approximately 1% of a sample with roughly 150,000 clones, approximately 85% of them seen once. The receptor was isolated from a girl aged 2 to 10 in good health and CMV-seropositive. This chain uses TRBV30 with TRBJ2-5, with D maybe TRBD2 (6 bases). The source material was PBMCs. CDR3 loop: CAWSVGGTRETQYF. CDR3 nucleotide sequence: TGTGCCTGGAGTGTTGGGGGGACCCGGGAGACCCAGTACTTC.